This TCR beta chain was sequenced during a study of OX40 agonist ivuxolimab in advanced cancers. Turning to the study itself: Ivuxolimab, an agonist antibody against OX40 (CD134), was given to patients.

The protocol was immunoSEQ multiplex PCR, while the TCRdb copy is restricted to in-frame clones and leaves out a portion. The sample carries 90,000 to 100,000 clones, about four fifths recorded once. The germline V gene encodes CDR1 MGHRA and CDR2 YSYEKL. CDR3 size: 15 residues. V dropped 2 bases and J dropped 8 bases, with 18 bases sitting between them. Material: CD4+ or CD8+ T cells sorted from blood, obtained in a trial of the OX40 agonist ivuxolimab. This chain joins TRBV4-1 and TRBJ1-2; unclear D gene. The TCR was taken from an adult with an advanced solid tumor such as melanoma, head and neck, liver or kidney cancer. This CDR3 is CASSQLDLLKTGYTF. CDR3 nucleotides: TGCGCCAGCAGCCAATTAGATCTCCTGAAGACCGGCTACACCTTC.